What follows are 31 T cell receptor beta chains derived from one specimen sequenced in a study of T-cell reconstitution after alpha-beta-depleted transplantation in children. The TCRbeta library incorporated unique molecular identifiers. TCRdb reprocessed the PCR reads via MiXCR and lists one record per CDR3 protein. The sample has hundreds of thousands of distinct CDR3 sequences; roughly 15% are singletons. The source material was PBMCs from the stem cell graft donor, sampled from the stem cell graft. The receptors derive from a human donor who donated a stem cell graft to a child with acute myeloid leukemia.

The chain carries TRBV11-1 and TRBJ1-1; 7 bases fit TRBD1. The CDR3 runs to 18 residues. Trimming cost V 0 bases and J 0 bases; bases outside gene matches: 10. Germline lookup yields CDR1 SGHAT and CDR2 FQDESV (reference sequence). The DNA for the CDR3 is TGTGCCAGCAGCTTAGCCCTCCCCGGGACAGACATGAACACTGAAGCTTTCTTT. Protein sequence: CASSLALPGTDMNTEAFF.

This clonotype has only a few counts. The chain links TRBV29-1 to TRBJ2-4; 9 bases match TRBD1. J gave up 6 bases and V 1 base, and 4 bases lay outside the gene matches. The CDR3 spans 14 residues. CDR1 and CDR2 from the germline V gene are SQVTM and ANQGSEA. CDR3 region: CSVEGRQGVNIQYF. In DNA, the CDR3 is TGCAGCGTTGAAGGGCGACAGGGGGTAAACATTCAGTACTTC. Full variable domain (rest looked up from reference TRBV29-1 and TRBJ2-4): SAVISQKPSRDICQRGTSLTIQCQVDSQVTMMFWYRQQPGQSLTLIATANQGSEATYESGFVIDKFPISRPNLTFSTLTVSNMSPEDSSIYLCSVEGRQGVNIQYFGAGTRLSVL.

The chain recombines TRBV11-2 with TRBJ2-1, with 11 bases identical to TRBD2. Germline V gene lookup returns CDR1 SGHAT and CDR2 FQNNGV. This CDR3 region has 18 residues. V lost 8 bases, J lost 3 bases, and 15 bases stayed unmatched. This CDR3 reads CASFGDIAGGVFYNEQFF. CDR3 coding DNA: TGTGCCAGCTTTGGGGATATAGCGGGGGGGGTATTCTACAATGAGCAGTTCTTC.

This clonotype has at least ten counts. At one end, the junction sequence differs from germline, possibly due to a read error. The rearrangement joins TRBV20-1 to TRBJ2-1; maybe TRBD2 (6 bases). Germline loops: CDR1 DFQATT, CDR2 SNEGSKA (reference sequence). The CDR3 has 12 amino acids. The CDR3, as DNA: TGCAGTGCTAGTAGGCTCAACAAAGGAGCGGGCTTC. The encoded protein is CSASRLNKGAGF.

This chain uses TRBV9 with TRBJ2-2; D is unresolved. Trimming stripped 4 bases from V and 8 bases from J, with 9 bases between. The germline CDR1 and CDR2 sequences are SGDLS and YYNGEE. CDR3 length: 12 amino acids. CDR3 DNA: TGTGCCAGCAGCCCCGTGGTGGGGGAGCTGTTTTTT. It is translated as CASSPVVGELFF.

There are many counts of this clonotype. The chain recombines TRBV15 with TRBJ1-5; 7 bases agree with TRBD1. V shed 1 base and J 4 bases; nucleotides not matched to a gene: 4. The CDR3 covers 15 residues. Germline V gene data show CDR1 as LNHNV and CDR2 as YYDKDF (reference sequence). CDR3 sequence: CATSRGDRVNQPQHF. CDR3 bases: TGTGCCACCAGCAGAGGTGACAGGGTGAATCAGCCCCAGCATTTT. Variable domain in full (rest from reference TRBV15 and TRBJ1-5): DAMVIQNPRYQVTQFGKPVTLSCSQTLNHNVMYWYQQKSSQAPKLLFHYYDKDFNNEADTPDNFQSRRPNTSFCFLDIRSPGLGDTAMYLCATSRGDRVNQPQHFGDGTRLSIL.

This chain uses TRBV4-3 with TRBJ2-5, with D perhaps being TRBD1 or TRBD2 (7 bases each). The CDR3 totals 17 residues. CDR1 LGHNA and CDR2 YSLEER come from the germline V gene. With 3 bases removed from V and 4 bases from J, the gap between germline ends came to 21 bases. As DNA, the CDR3 is TGCGCCAGCAGCCAGGACATTACCAGGGGGGGTATAGAGACCCAGTACTTC. Residues: CASSQDITRGGIETQYF.

This clonotype showed up many times. The chain couples TRBV20-1 to TRBJ1-1; D ambiguous. V was clipped by 3 bases and J by 12 bases, with 8 bases between them. Germline assignment: CDR1 DFQATT and CDR2 SNEGSKA (reference sequence). The CDR3 has 9 amino acids. Here the CDR3 DNA reads TGCAGTGCTAGTAGTTGGTCTTTCTTT. Encoded protein: CSASSWSFF.

This clonotype was counted many times. The J gene is TRBJ1-6, the V gene TRBV20-1; no reliable D call. The CDR3 is 14 amino acids. V was trimmed by 0 bases and J by 3 bases, leaving 6 bases between them. Germline V gene lookup returns CDR1 DFQATT and CDR2 SNEGSKA (reference sequence). As DNA, the CDR3 is TGCAGTGCTAGAGACATGCGCTATAATTCACCCCTCCACTTT. Translation gives CSARDMRYNSPLHF.

This clonotype was seen a few times. The rearrangement links TRBV18 to TRBJ1-5, with no clear D. CDR1 KGHSH and CDR2 LQKENI come from the germline V gene. CDR3 length: 16 amino acids. Trimming removed 8 bases from V and 0 bases from J, with 17 bases in between. CDR3 sequence (DNA): TGTGCCAGCCCCCTTTGGGCAGACCATAGCAATCAGCCCCAGCATTTT. Its translation: CASPLWADHSNQPQHF.

This clonotype turned up a few times. This chain joins TRBV28 and TRBJ1-2; D ambiguous. With 6 bases removed from V and 3 bases from J, the gap between germline ends came to 14 bases. Per germline, CDR1 MDHEN and CDR2 SYDVKM. The CDR3 covers 14 residues. CDR3 in amino acids: CASSLQHRDYGYTF. CDR3 sequence (DNA): TGTGCCAGCAGCCTTCAACACCGGGACTATGGCTACACCTTC.

This clonotype has at least ten counts. The CDR3 loop is CASSHPGRSYGQYF. The DNA for the CDR3 is TGTGCCAGCAGCCACCCCGGAAGGTCGTATGGGCAGTACTTC. The V call is TRBV7-9, the J call TRBJ2-7; unclear D gene. V was cut by 5 bases and J by 9 bases, with 20 bases left in between. Germline loops: CDR1 SEHNR, CDR2 FQNEAQ (reference sequence). The CDR3 runs to 14 residues. The whole variable domain, filled in from reference TRBV7-9 and TRBJ2-7, reads DTGVSQNPRHKITKRGQNVTFRCDPISEHNRLYWYRQTLGQGPEFLTYFQNEAQLEKSRLLSDRFSAERPKGSFSTLEIQRTEQGDSAMYLCASSHPGRSYGQYFGPGTRLTVT.

The chain links TRBV12-3 or TRBV12-4 to TRBJ2-3, with D possibly being TRBD2 (5 bases). V dropped 6 bases and J dropped 2 bases, with 9 bases sitting between them. The CDR3 is made up of 13 amino acids. CDR3 nucleotides: TGTGCCAGCAGGTGGACTTTCACAGATACGCAGTATTTT. Encoded protein: CASRWTFTDTQYF.

This clonotype was counted ten times or more. The chain is built from TRBV20-1 and TRBJ1-5; D gene unclear. CDR1 is DFQATT, CDR2 SNEGSKA, per germline (reference sequence). Trimming left V 3 bases short and J 4 bases short, with 16 bases between. This CDR3 is 15 amino acids long. CDR3 sequence (DNA): TGCAGTGCTAGCAGGTCGGGCAGTAAAAATCAGCCCCAGCATTTT. Residues: CSASRSGSKNQPQHF.

This clonotype was seen ten or more times. The chain's CDR3 is CASSVGGAGKNIQYF. In nucleotides, the CDR3 is TGTGCCAGCAGCGTAGGAGGGGCTGGGAAAAACATTCAGTACTTC. The chain couples TRBV9 to TRBJ2-4; D could derive from TRBD1 or TRBD2 (5 bases each). V was pared by 0 bases and J by 4 bases, with 11 bases between. The germline V gene encodes CDR1 SGDLS and CDR2 YYNGEE. This CDR3 is 15 amino acids long. Full variable domain (outside the CDR3, taken from reference TRBV9 and TRBJ2-4): DSGVTQTPKHLITATGQRVTLRCSPRSGDLSVYWYQQSLDQGLQFLIQYYNGEERAKGNILERFSAQQFPDLHSELNLSSLELGDSALYFCASSVGGAGKNIQYFGAGTRLSVL.

This clonotype was observed many times. The CDR3 loop reads CASSYSRVAKNIQYF. DNA of the CDR3: TGTGCCAGCAGTTACTCGAGGGTAGCCAAAAACATTCAGTACTTC. This chain uses TRBV6-5 with TRBJ2-4, with D possibly matching TRBD2 (5 bases). The ends were cut back, 0 bases at V and 0 bases at J, with 6 bases in the middle. Germline V gives CDR1 MNHEY, CDR2 SVGAGI. The CDR3 extends over 15 amino acids.

This clonotype has a handful of counts. This rearrangement joins TRBV6-2 or TRBV6-3 to TRBJ1-5; the D gene is possibly TRBD1 (6 bases). V lost 6 bases and J lost 1, with 16 bases in between. Germline CDR1 and CDR2: MNHEY and SVGEGT. The CDR3 consists of 16 residues. CDR3 nucleotide sequence: TGTGCCAGCAGCACCCTAGGGGGGGTAAGCAATCAGCCCCAGCATTTT. As protein: CASSTLGGVSNQPQHF.

Points on this clonotype: Given a much more abundant clone one base away, this may be a read error. V gene TRBV29-1 combines with J gene TRBJ1-2, with 8 bases aligning to TRBD1. The V gene's germline CDR1 is SQVTM and CDR2 ANQGSEA. The V and J ends lost 4 bases and 4 bases, in that order; junction bases with no gene match: 8. CDR3 length equals 14 residues. CDR3 DNA sequence: TGCAGCGTTGTCGCAGGGGGCGGGGGCTATGGCTACACCTTC. It specifies CSVVAGGGGYGYTF. The complete variable domain, with remaining parts taken from reference TRBV29-1 and TRBJ1-2, reads SAVISQKPSRDICQRGTSLTIQCQVDSQVTMMFWYRQQPGQSLTLIATANQGSEATYESGFVIDKFPISRPNLTFSTLTVSNMSPEDSSIYLCSVVAGGGGYGYTFGSGTRLTVV.

The table lists this clonotype with many counts. The rearrangement joins TRBV5-1 to TRBJ2-5, with TRBD1 identical over 8 bases. The CDR3 length is 15 residues. Germline V gene sequence: CDR1 SGHRS, CDR2 YFSETQ. J lost 1 base, V lost 2 bases, and 4 bases had no gene match. CDR3 in DNA: TGCGCCAGCAGCTTACGCGGACAGGGCCAAGAGACCCAGTACTTC. Translation: CASSLRGQGQETQYF.

In its sample, this clonotype was seen a few times. The CDR3 region has the DNA TGTGCCAGCAGCATTAACAGGGGTCGGACCGGGGAGCTGTTTTTT. This codes for CASSINRGRTGELFF. The V call is TRBV7-8, the J call TRBJ2-2, with 7 bases fitting TRBD1. Germline-derived CDR1 and CDR2 are SGHVS and FQNEAQ. The CDR3 runs 15 residues. Trimming at V came to 5 bases and at J to 5 bases, leaving 8 bases not matched to a gene.

J is TRBJ2-1 and V is TRBV7-9; weak D call: TRBD1 (7 bases). This CDR3 comprises 16 residues. Germline CDR1 SEHNR, CDR2 FQNEAQ (reference sequence). Trimming shortened V by 4 bases and J by 4 bases, and 17 bases separated the two germline ends. The CDR3 bases are TGTGCCAGCAGCTCCTACAGGGGAGGAGCGTACAATGAGCAGTTCTTC. It encodes CASSSYRGGAYNEQFF.

Worth noting for this clonotype: A read error is possible here, since a much larger clone lies one base away. This chain joins TRBV29-1 and TRBJ2-3; 8 bases fit TRBD2. In germline, CDR1 is SQVTM, CDR2 ANQGSEA. The CDR3 has 13 amino acids. The trim removed 6 bases at V and 4 bases at J, leaving 6 bases unmatched. In DNA, the CDR3 is TGCAGCGTCGACGGGGGGGACCCAGATACGCAGTATTTT. This gives the protein CSVDGGDPDTQYF.

The sample holds a few counts of this clonotype. The chain is built from TRBV7-2 and TRBJ1-1; TRBD1 might be the D (6 bases). CDR3 length: 16 amino acids. Trimming took off 5 bases at V and 1 base at J, with 17 bases between the two ends. Germline V lookup: CDR1 SGHTA, CDR2 FQGNSA. The CDR3 nucleotides read TGTGCCAGCAGCCCGAAGACAGGTCGAACGAACACTGAAGCTTTCTTT. Protein: CASSPKTGRTNTEAFF.

This chain links TRBV9 with TRBJ2-3, with D uncertain. The CDR3 consists of 13 residues. CDR1 and CDR2 (germline): SGDLS, YYNGEE. V lost 0 bases to trimming and J lost 4 bases, with 6 bases between them. In DNA form, the CDR3 reads TGTGCCAGCAGCGTAGAAGACTCAGATACGCAGTATTTT. This encodes CASSVEDSDTQYF. Supplemented by reference TRBV9 and TRBJ2-3, the full variable domain reads DSGVTQTPKHLITATGQRVTLRCSPRSGDLSVYWYQQSLDQGLQFLIQYYNGEERAKGNILERFSAQQFPDLHSELNLSSLELGDSALYFCASSVEDSDTQYFGPGTRLTVL.

This clonotype was seen many times. This chain links TRBV20-1 with TRBJ1-2; a weak D match, TRBD1 (6 bases). Trimming removed 4 bases from V and 4 bases from J, with 10 bases in between. From germline, CDR1 is DFQATT and CDR2 SNEGSKA (reference sequence). The CDR3 totals 12 residues. Here the CDR3 reads CSAKDSGYGYTF. In DNA, the CDR3 is TGCAGTGCTAAGGACAGCGGCTATGGCTACACCTTC.

V gene TRBV2 combines with J gene TRBJ2-5, with D perhaps TRBD1 or TRBD2 (5 bases each). The V gene lost 9 bases and the J gene lost 5 bases, with 16 bases spanning the gap. The CDR3 consists of 13 residues. The germline V gene has CDR1 SNHLY and CDR2 FYNNEI. The CDR3 coding sequence is TGTGCCAGTGCTAGGGACCGCCAGGAGACCCAGTACTTC. Its translation is CASARDRQETQYF.

This clonotype was recorded at least ten times. This rearrangement joins TRBV5-6 to TRBJ1-6; a weak D match, TRBD1 (5 bases). Germline V gene lookup returns CDR1 SGHDT and CDR2 YYEEEE. The ends were cut back, 2 bases at V and 6 bases at J, with 12 bases in the middle. This CDR3 comprises 15 residues. The CDR3 DNA reads TGTGCCAGCAGCTTCCTGGGACGTCTTAATTCACCCCTCCACTTT. It is translated as CASSFLGRLNSPLHF.

In its sample, this clonotype was seen many times. This sequence joins TRBV12-3 or TRBV12-4 and TRBJ1-1; weak D call: TRBD1 (5 bases). V was cut by 5 bases and J by 3 bases, with 13 bases left in between. CDR3 length: 14 residues. The CDR3 loop is CASSTQAMYTEAFF. The DNA for the CDR3 is TGTGCCAGCAGTACACAGGCTATGTACACTGAAGCTTTCTTT.

This chain uses TRBV12-3 or TRBV12-4 with TRBJ2-1; 8 positions agree with TRBD2. The CDR3 spans 17 residues. Germline trimming cut 3 bases from V and 4 bases from J; bases unmatched to any gene: 11. The CDR3 coding sequence is TGTGCCAGCAGTTTGGGGCGGGGGGCCCTCTTTTACAATGAGCAGTTCTTC. Translation: CASSLGRGALFYNEQFF.

The chain recombines TRBV5-1 with TRBJ1-2; 10 nucleotides match TRBD1. This CDR3 contains 14 residues. The trim removed 2 bases at V and 8 bases at J, leaving 6 bases unmatched. The V gene's germline CDR1 is SGHRS and CDR2 YFSETQ. The CDR3 region is CASSFNRDRGGYTF. As DNA, the CDR3 is TGCGCCAGCAGCTTCAACCGGGACAGGGGAGGCTACACCTTC. The full variable domain, in which reference TRBV5-1 and TRBJ1-2 provide the parts outside the CDR3, is KAGVTQTPRYLIKTRGQQVTLSCSPISGHRSVSWYQQTPGQGLQFLFEYFSETQRNKGNFPGRFSGRQFSNSRSEMNVSTLELGDSALYLCASSFNRDRGGYTFGSGTRLTVV.

At least ten counts were recorded for this clonotype. The chain couples TRBV20-1 to TRBJ1-2; possibly TRBD1 for D (5 bases). Per germline, CDR1 DFQATT and CDR2 SNEGSKA (reference sequence). V lost 6 bases to trimming and J lost 3 bases, with 14 bases between them. The CDR3 covers 13 residues. DNA for the CDR3: TGCAGTGCCAGGAGACAGCCAGACTATGGCTACACCTTC. Translation gives CSARRQPDYGYTF.